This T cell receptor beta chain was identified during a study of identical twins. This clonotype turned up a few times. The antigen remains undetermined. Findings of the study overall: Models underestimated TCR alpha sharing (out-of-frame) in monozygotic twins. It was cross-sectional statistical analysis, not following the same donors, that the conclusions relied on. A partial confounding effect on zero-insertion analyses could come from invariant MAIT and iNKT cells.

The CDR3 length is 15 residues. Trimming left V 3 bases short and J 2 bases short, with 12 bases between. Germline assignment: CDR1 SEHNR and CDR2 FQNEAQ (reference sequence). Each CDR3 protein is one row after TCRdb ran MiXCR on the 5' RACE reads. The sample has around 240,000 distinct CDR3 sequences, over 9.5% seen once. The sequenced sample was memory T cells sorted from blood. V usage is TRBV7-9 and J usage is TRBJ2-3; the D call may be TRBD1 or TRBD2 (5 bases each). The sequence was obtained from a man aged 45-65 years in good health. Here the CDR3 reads CASSFRDPFTDTQYF. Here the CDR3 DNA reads TGTGCCAGCAGCTTCCGGGACCCCTTCACAGATACGCAGTATTTT.